These T cell receptor beta chains were read from a single sample in a study of CXCR3-negative and CXCR3-positive naive CD8 T cells. TCRdb reprocessed the 5' RACE reads, keeping one entry per CDR3 protein, no DNA. This listing includes about 9,000 distinct CDR3 sequences. The sequenced sample was naive CXCR3- CD8+ T cells from blood. The origin of the receptors is a human donor in good health. Some clones in this sample may be carry-over from other donors' samples. CDR3s include the opening cysteine and the closing phenylalanine or tryptophan. Some rows have no size entry. The others give once, few or many, or a class for an expanded clone.

>TRBV27|-|TRBJ2-1
CASSFLLADFPSYNEQFF
>TRBV10-1|-|TRBJ1-1
CASSNGGTEAFF
>TRBV18|medium-sized|TRBJ2-7
CASSPGPISTYEQYF
>TRBV28|-|TRBJ1-1
CASSFLFRGDTEAFF
>TRBV29-1|medium-sized|TRBJ2-7
CSVEHLSPRGYSYEQYF
>TRBV12-3/TRBV12-4|-|TRBJ2-1
CASSSLSYNEQFF
>TRBV29-1|-|TRBJ2-1
CSVEDNRGVEGEQFF
>TRBV4-1|-|TRBJ2-7
CASSQNLGGRSYEQYF
>TRBV18|medium-sized|TRBJ2-7
CASSPPRDFSYEQYF
>TRBV19|-|TRBJ2-1
CASSISLMGYYNEQFF
>TRBV12-3/TRBV12-4|medium-sized|TRBJ2-7
CASSPPGLADYEQYF
>TRBV14|-|TRBJ2-3
CASSQEAGSSDTQYF
>TRBV29-1|-|TRBJ2-7
CSVEDEDSYEQYF
>TRBV7-2|medium-sized|TRBJ2-2
CASSSGPYTGELFF
>TRBV6-5|-|TRBJ2-2
CASSWGGGTGELFF
>TRBV29-1|-|TRBJ1-2
CSVEGDDGYTF
>TRBV28|-|TRBJ2-1
CASSSHRVEQFF
>TRBV7-2|-|TRBJ2-3
CASSLDWASGRPDTQYF
>TRBV10-3|-|TRBJ2-3
CAISESSLAVVADTQYF
>TRBV7-6|-|TRBJ1-1
CASSLAPGANTEAFF
>TRBV29-1|-|TRBJ2-1
CSVASSGRVDEQFF
>TRBV27|medium-sized|TRBJ2-2
CASSSTGTAANTGELFF
>TRBV29-1|-|TRBJ2-1
CSVGLNGEEQFF
>TRBV7-6|-|TRBJ2-5
CASSGTGVETQYF
>TRBV29-1|medium-sized|TRBJ2-7
CSVDLTSGSPYEQYF
>TRBV5-1|medium-sized|TRBJ2-7
CASSSGEGPNLYQQYF
>TRBV10-3|medium-sized|TRBJ1-1
CAISEGLVLGGNTEAFF
>TRBV6-5|medium-sized|TRBJ2-2
CASSYSMLAARELFF
>TRBV10-2|-|TRBJ1-2
CASSDSGQANYGYTF
>TRBV20-1|medium-sized|TRBJ2-1
CSAYDRLNEQFF
>TRBV29-1|-|TRBJ2-7
CSVEQGNYEQYF
>TRBV4-1|-|TRBJ2-7
CASSLVFKEPYEQYF
>TRBV7-9|-|TRBJ2-7
CASSSQNPEQYF
>TRBV19|-|TRBJ2-3
CASSIVDRDTQYF
>TRBV20-1|-|TRBJ1-1
CSARVPGQGLAEAFF
>TRBV7-7|-|TRBJ2-1
CASSSTPAEYNEQFF
>TRBV29-1|medium-sized|TRBJ2-1
CSFGLAGGVTYNEQFF
>TRBV3-1|medium-sized|TRBJ2-6
CASSHDSSGANVLTF
>TRBV5-1|medium-sized|TRBJ1-2
CASSWGQGKQYGYTF
>TRBV29-1|-|TRBJ1-1
CSVSGTTEAFF
>TRBV5-1|medium-sized|TRBJ1-2
CASSSPGGATNYGYTF
>TRBV6-5|-|TRBJ2-1
CASSYSPPAGGPGDNEQFF
>TRBV29-1|-|TRBJ2-1
CSVDGLAGSPSYNEQFF
>TRBV5-1|-|TRBJ2-1
CASSPAGGYNEQFF
>TRBV29-1|-|TRBJ2-6
CSAFRAGANVLTF
>TRBV29-1|-|TRBJ2-1
CSVVPPTGSSYNEQFF
>TRBV29-1|-|TRBJ2-1
CSVEIMDRGTYNEQFF
>TRBV4-1|-|TRBJ2-3
CASSQGQGNTQYF
>TRBV28|medium-sized|TRBJ1-1
CASSLISSTEAFF
>TRBV29-1|-|TRBJ2-1
CSVVGQPKSSYNEQFF
>TRBV7-2|medium-sized|TRBJ2-7
CASSPEPTYEQYF
>TRBV5-1|-|TRBJ2-7
CASSMGTGAEQYF
>TRBV20-1|medium-sized|TRBJ2-1
CSADGTSGSREQFF
>TRBV7-9|-|TRBJ2-4
CASSNQGAKNIQYF
>TRBV11-2|-|TRBJ2-1
CASSPAGGPYNEQFF